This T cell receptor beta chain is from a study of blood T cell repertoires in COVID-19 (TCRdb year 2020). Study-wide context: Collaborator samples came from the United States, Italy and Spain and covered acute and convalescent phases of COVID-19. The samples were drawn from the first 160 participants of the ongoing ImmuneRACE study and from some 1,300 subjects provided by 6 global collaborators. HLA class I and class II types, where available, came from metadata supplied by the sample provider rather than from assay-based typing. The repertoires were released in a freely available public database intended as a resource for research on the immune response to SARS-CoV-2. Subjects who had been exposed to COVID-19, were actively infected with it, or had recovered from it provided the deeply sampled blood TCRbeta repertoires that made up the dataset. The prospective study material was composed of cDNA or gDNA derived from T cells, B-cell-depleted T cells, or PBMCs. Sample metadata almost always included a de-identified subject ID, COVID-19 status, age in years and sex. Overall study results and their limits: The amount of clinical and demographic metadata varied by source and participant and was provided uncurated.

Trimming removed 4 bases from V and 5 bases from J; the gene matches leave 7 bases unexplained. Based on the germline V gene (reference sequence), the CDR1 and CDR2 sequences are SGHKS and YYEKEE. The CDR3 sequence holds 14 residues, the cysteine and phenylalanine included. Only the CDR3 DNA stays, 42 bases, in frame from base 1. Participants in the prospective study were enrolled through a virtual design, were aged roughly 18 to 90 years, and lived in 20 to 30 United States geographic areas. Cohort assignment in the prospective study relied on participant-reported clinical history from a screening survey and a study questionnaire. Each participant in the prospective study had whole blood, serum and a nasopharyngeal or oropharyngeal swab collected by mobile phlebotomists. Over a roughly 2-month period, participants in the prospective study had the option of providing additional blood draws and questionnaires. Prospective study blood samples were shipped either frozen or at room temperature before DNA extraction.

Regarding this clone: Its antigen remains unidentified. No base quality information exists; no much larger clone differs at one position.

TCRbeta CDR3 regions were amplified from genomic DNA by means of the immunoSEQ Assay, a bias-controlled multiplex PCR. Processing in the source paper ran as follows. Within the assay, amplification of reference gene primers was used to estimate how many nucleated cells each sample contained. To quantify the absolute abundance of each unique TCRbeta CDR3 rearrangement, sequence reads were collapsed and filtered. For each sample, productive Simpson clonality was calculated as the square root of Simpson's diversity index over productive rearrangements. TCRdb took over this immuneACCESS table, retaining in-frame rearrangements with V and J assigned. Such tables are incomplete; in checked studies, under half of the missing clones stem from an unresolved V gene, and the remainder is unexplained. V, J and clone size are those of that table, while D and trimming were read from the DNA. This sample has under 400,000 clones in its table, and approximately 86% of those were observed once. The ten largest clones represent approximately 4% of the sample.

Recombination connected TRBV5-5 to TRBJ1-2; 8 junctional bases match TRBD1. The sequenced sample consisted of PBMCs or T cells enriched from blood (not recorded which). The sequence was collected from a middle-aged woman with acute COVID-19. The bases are TGTGCCAGCAGCGGGGGACAGGTTCTTTATGGCTACACCTTC. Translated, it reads CASSGGQVLYGYTF. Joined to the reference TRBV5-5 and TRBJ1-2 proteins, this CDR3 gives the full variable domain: DAGVTQSPTHLIKTRGQQVTLRCSPISGHKSVSWYQQVLGQGPQFIFQYYEKEERGRGNFPDRFSARQFPNYSSELNVNALLLGDSALYLCASSGGQVLYGYTFGSGTRLTVV.